This T cell receptor (beta chain) was sequenced during a study of read filtering for tumor transcriptome and immune sequencing. Molecular barcoded adaptors covering alpha/delta and beta/gamma chains were used on approximately 440 ng RNA. TCRdb processed the reads anew with MiXCR; each CDR3 protein has one entry. This sample has 30,000 to 45,000 distinct CDR3 sequences, with approximately 14% found just once. The V end was cut by 5 bases, the J end by 5 bases, with 13 bases between. Per the germline V gene, CDR1 is MDHEN and CDR2 is SYDVKM. This CDR3 contains 14 residues. This clonotype has more than one count but fewer than ten.

This receptor was identified in a donor at least 40 years old with multiple myeloma. The material sequenced was a population of CD138-negative cells sorted from bone marrow. The chain has TRBV28 and TRBJ1-5, with a tentative D call TRBD1 (6 bases). The CDR3 DNA reads as TGTGCCAGCAGTCACAGGGCTCGACATCAGCCCCAGCATTTT. It is translated as CASSHRARHQPQHF.